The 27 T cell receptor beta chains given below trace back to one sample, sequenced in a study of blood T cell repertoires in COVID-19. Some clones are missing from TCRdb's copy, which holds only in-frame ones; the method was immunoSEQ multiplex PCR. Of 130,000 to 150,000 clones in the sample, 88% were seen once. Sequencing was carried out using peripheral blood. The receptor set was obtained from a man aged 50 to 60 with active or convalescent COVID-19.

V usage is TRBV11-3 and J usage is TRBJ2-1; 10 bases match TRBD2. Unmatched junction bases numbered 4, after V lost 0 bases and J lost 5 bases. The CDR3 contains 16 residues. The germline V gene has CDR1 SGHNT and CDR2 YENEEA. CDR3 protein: CASSLEASGSDNEQFF. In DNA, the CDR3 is TGTGCCAGCAGCTTAGAGGCTAGCGGGAGCGACAATGAGCAGTTCTTC.

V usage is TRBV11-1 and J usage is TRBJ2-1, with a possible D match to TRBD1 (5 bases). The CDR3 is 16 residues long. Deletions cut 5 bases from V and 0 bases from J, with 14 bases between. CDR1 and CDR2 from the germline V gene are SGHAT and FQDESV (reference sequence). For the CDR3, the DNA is TGTGCCAGCAGCCCCTTGGCAGGGAACTCCTACAATGAGCAGTTCTTC. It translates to CASSPLAGNSYNEQFF.

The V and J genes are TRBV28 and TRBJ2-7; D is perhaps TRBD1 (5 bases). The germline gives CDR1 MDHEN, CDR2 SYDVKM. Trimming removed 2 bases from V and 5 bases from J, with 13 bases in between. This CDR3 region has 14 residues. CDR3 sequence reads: CASSLAGSYNEQYF. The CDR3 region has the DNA TGTGCCAGCAGTTTAGCAGGGTCTTATAACGAGCAGTACTTC.

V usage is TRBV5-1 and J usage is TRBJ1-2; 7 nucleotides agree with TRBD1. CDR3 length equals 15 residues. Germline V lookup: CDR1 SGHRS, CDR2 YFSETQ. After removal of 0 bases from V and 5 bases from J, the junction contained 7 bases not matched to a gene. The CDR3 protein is CASSLEEGARYGYTF. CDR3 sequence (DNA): TGCGCCAGCAGCTTGGAGGAGGGGGCGCGGTATGGCTACACCTTC. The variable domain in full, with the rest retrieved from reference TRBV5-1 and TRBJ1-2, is KAGVTQTPRYLIKTRGQQVTLSCSPISGHRSVSWYQQTPGQGLQFLFEYFSETQRNKGNFPGRFSGRQFSNSRSEMNVSTLELGDSALYLCASSLEEGARYGYTFGSGTRLTVV.

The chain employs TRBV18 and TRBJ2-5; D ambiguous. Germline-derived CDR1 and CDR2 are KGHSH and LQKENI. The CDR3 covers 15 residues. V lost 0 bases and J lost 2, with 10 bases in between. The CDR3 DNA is TGTGCCAGCTCACCACCGAGCACAGTGCAAGAGACCCAGTACTTC. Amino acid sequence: CASSPPSTVQETQYF.

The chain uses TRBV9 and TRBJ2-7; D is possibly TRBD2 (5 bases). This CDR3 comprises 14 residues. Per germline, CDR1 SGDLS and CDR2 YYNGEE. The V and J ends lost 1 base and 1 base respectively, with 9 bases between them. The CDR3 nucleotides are TGTGCCAGCAGCGTATACGGGGATTCCTACGAGCAGTACTTC. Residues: CASSVYGDSYEQYF.

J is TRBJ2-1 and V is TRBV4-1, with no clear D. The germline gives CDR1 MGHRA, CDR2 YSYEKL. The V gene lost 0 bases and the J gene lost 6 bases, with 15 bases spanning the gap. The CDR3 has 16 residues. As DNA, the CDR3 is TGCGCCAGCAGCCAAGATGAAGCGCATCCGGGCAATGAGCAGTTCTTC. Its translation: CASSQDEAHPGNEQFF.

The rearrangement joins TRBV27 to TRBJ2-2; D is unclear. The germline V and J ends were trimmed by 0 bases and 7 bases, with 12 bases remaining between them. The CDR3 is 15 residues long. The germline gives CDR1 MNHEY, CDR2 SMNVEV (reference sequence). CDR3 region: CASSLSGNLVGELFF. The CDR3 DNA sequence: TGTGCCAGCAGTTTATCGGGCAATTTAGTCGGGGAGCTGTTTTTT.

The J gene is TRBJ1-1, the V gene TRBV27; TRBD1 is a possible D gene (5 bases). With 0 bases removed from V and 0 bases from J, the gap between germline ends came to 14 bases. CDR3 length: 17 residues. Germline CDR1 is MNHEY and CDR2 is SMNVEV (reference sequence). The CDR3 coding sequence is TGTGCCAGCAGTTTATCCAGGGTACGGATCATGAACACTGAAGCTTTCTTT. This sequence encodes CASSLSRVRIMNTEAFF.

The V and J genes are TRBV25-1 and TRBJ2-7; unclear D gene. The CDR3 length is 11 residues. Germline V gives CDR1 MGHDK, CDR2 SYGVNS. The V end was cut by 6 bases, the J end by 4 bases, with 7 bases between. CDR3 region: CASSSSYEQYF. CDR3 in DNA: TGTGCCAGCAGCAGTTCTTACGAGCAGTACTTC.

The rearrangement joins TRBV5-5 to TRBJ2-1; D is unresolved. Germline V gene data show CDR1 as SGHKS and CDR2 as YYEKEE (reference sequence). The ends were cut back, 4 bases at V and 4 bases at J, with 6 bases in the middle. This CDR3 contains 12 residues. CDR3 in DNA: TGTGCCAGCAGCCCCGGTTACAATGAGCAGTTCTTC. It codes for CASSPGYNEQFF.

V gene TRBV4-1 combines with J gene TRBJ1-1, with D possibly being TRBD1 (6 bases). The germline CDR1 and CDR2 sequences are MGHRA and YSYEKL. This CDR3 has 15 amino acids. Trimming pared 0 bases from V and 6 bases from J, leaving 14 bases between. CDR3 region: CASSQDGRGIPEAFF. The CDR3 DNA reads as TGCGCCAGCAGCCAAGATGGCAGGGGAATCCCTGAAGCTTTCTTT.

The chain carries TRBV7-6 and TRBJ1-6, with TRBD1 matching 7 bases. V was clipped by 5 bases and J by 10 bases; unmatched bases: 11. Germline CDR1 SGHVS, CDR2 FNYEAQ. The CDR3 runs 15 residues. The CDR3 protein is CASSPRQGRGSPLHF. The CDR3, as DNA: TGTGCCAGCAGCCCCCGACAGGGAAGAGGATCACCCCTCCACTTT. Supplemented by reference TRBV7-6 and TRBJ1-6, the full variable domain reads GAGVSQSPRYKVTKRGQDVALRCDPISGHVSLYWYRQALGQGPEFLTYFNYEAQQDKSGLPNDRFSAERPEGSISTLTIQRTEQRDSAMYRCASSPRQGRGSPLHFGNGTRLTVT.

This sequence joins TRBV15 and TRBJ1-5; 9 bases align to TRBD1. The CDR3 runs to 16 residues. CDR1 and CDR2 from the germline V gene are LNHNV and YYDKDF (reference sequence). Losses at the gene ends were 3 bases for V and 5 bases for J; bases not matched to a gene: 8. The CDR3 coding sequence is TGTGCCACCAGCAGGGCTCCGGGACAGGGATATCAGCCCCAGCATTTT. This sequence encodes CATSRAPGQGYQPQHF.

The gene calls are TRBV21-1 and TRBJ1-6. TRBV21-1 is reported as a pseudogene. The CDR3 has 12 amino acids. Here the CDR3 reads CASKVGGSPLHF. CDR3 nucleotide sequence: TGTGCCAGCAAAGTCGGCGGTTCACCCCTCCACTTT.

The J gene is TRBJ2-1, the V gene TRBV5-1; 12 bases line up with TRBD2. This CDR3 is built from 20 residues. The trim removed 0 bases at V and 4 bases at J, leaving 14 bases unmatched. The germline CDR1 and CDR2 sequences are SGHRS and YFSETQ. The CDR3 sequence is CASSLGLAGGILRRYNEQFF. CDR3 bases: TGCGCCAGCAGCTTGGGGCTAGCGGGAGGGATCCTACGCCGATACAATGAGCAGTTCTTC.

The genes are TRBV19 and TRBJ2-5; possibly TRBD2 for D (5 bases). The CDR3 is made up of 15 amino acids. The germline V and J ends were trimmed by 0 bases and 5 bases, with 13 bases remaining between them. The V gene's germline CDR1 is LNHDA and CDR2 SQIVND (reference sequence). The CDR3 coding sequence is TGTGCCAGTAGTATAGAGAGGCCGGGGTGGGAGACCCAGTACTTC. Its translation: CASSIERPGWETQYF.

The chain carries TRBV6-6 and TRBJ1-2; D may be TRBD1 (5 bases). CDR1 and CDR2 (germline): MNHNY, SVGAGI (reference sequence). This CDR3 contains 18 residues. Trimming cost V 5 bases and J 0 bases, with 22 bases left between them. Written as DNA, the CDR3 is TGTGCCAGCAGTCAATCCGGGACGACGGGAGGGACTAACTATGGCTACACCTTC. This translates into CASSQSGTTGGTNYGYTF.

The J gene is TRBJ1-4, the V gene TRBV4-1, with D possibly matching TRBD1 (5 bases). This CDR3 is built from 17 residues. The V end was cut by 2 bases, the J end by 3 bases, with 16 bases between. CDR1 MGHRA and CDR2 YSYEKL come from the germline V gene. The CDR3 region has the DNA TGCGCCAGCAGCCAACGACACGGGGGGGGAGCTAATGAAAAACTGTTTTTT. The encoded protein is CASSQRHGGGANEKLFF.

This chain's CDR3 is CASSMSNYGYTF. As DNA, the CDR3 is TGTGCCAGTAGTATGAGTAACTATGGCTACACCTTC. The V and J genes are TRBV19 and TRBJ1-2; D is ambiguous. Germline lookup yields CDR1 LNHDA and CDR2 SQIVND (reference sequence). The CDR3 runs 12 residues. Trimming left V 3 bases short and J 1 base short, with 3 bases between.

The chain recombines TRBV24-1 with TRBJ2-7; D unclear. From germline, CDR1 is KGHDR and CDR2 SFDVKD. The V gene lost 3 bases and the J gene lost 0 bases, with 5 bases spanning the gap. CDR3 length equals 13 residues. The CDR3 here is CATSDPNSYEQYF. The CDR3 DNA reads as TGTGCCACCAGTGATCCCAACTCCTACGAGCAGTACTTC.

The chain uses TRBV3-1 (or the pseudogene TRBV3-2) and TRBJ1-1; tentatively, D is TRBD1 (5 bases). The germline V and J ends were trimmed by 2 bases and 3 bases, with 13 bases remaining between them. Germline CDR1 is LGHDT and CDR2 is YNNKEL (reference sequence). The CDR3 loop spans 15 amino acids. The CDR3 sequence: CASSQSDRKYTEAFF. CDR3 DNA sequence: TGTGCCAGCAGCCAAAGTGACAGAAAGTACACTGAAGCTTTCTTT.

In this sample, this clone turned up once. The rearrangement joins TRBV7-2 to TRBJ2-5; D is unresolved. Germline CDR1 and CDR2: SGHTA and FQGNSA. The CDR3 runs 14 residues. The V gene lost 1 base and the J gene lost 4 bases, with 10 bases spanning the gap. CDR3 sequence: CASSLVRSVETQYF. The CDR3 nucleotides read TGTGCCAGCAGCTTAGTGAGGTCGGTAGAGACCCAGTACTTC. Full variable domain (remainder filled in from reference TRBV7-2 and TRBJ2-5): GAGVSQSPSNKVTEKGKDVELRCDPISGHTALYWYRQSLGQGLEFLIYFQGNSAPDKSGLPSDRFSAERTGGSVSTLTIQRTQQEDSAVYLCASSLVRSVETQYFGPGTRLLVL.

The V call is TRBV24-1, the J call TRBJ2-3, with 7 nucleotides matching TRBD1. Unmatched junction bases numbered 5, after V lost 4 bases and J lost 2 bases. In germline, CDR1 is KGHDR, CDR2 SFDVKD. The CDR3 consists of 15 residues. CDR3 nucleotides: TGTGCCACCAGTGACCCGGGACAGTACACAGATACGCAGTATTTT. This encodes CATSDPGQYTDTQYF.

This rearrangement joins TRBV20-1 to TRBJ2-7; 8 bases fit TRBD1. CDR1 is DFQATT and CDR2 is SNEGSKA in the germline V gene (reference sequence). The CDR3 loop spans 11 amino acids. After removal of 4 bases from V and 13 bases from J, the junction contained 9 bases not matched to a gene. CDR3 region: CSAKDRVMTYF. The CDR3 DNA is TGCAGTGCTAAGGACAGGGTCATGACTTACTTC.

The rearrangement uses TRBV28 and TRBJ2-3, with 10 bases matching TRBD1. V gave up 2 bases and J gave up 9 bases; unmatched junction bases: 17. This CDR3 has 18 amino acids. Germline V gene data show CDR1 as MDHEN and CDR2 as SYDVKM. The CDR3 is CASSLALRTGQGTPTQYF. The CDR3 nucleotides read TGTGCCAGCAGTTTAGCTTTACGAACGGGACAGGGGACCCCGACGCAGTATTTT.

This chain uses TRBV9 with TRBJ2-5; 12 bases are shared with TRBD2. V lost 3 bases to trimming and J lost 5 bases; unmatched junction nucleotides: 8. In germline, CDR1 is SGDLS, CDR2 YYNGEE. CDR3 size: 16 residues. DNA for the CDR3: TGTGCCAGCAGCGCAAGTCTAGCGGGAGGGAGTGAGACCCAGTACTTC. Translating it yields CASSASLAGGSETQYF.